A selection of T cell receptor beta chains follows, all from one sample in a study of T cell responses to AZD1222 COVID-19 vaccine. Produced via immunoSEQ multiplex PCR; TCRdb's table is partial and in-frame only. Of about 99,000 clones listed, 85% to 95% are singletons. The material was peripheral blood, obtained on day 0 of AZD1222 vaccination. These receptors were obtained from an adult in good health. Each CDR3 is given with its conserved first and last residue. Clone size is given for some rows only: seen once, a few or many times, or a class if the clone is expanded.

j_gene | abundance | v_gene | CDR3aa
TRBJ1-4 | - | TRBV29-1 | CSVEVNEKLFF
TRBJ2-3 | once | TRBV7-3 | CASSSSGTDTQYF
TRBJ2-6 | - | TRBV11-3 | CASSPGQARGGANVLTF
TRBJ1-2 | - | TRBV19 | CASSISLQGYTF
TRBJ2-1 | - | TRBV27 | CASSLRLGSGGNEQFF
TRBJ2-5 | - | TRBV30 | CAWSVRTAGETQYF
TRBJ2-3 | - | TRBV15 | CATSSWDSTDTQYF
TRBJ1-3 | - | TRBV11-2 | CASSSSRTGTSGNTIYF
TRBJ2-3 | - | TRBV5-1 | CASSLGLEADTQYF
TRBJ1-3 | - | TRBV30 | CAWARYRGPGNTIYF
TRBJ1-2 | - | TRBV24-1 | CATSDPGQGPYGYTF
TRBJ2-7 | - | TRBV29-1 | CSATGPGLLSSYEQYF
TRBJ2-1 | - | TRBV30 | CAWSPWERAYNEQFF
TRBJ2-1 | - | TRBV5-5 | CASSLDWAVEYNEQFF
TRBJ2-7 | - | TRBV28 | CASSLERRDEQYF
TRBJ1-2 | - | TRBV7-2 | CASRVGRGYGYTF
TRBJ1-3 | - | TRBV7-9 | CASSWGSGNTIYF
TRBJ2-7 | - | TRBV18 | CASSPNSPYEQYF
TRBJ2-7 | - | TRBV11-2 | CASTRTTYEQYF
TRBJ2-2 | - | TRBV7-2 | CASSLALRELYNTGELFF
TRBJ2-3 | - | TRBV19 | CASSIGQHTDTQYF
TRBJ2-7 | - | TRBV3-1/TRBV3-2 | CASSPLTGTGQYEQYF
TRBJ2-5 | - | TRBV24-1 | CATSDWGTGDQETQYF
TRBJ2-3 | - | TRBV6-5 | CASSLGGGSFPTQYF
TRBJ1-6 | - | TRBV28 | CASSQHRQGGSPLHF
TRBJ1-2 | - | TRBV9 | CASSRLGGANYGYTF
TRBJ2-6 | - | TRBV6-1 | CASSDGSGANVLTF
TRBJ1-5 | - | TRBV6-5 | CASREGQYQPQHF
TRBJ2-3 | - | TRBV7-9 | CASSLITGSTDTQYF
TRBJ2-3 | - | TRBV9 | CASSGGYTDTQYF
TRBJ2-3 | - | TRBV27 | CASSLRDSTDTQYF
TRBJ1-4 | once | TRBV28 | CATETGTGNEKLFF
TRBJ2-1 | - | TRBV28 | CASSYYNEQFF
TRBJ1-2 | - | TRBV28 | CASSGESSAHYGYTF
TRBJ2-7 | - | TRBV5-4 | CASSLFAGGDEQYF
TRBJ1-1 | - | TRBV2 | CASSETGGSEAFF
TRBJ2-1 | - | TRBV6-1 | CASSEGISLAGTNNEQFF
TRBJ2-1 | - | TRBV14 | CASSQKIAFNEQFF
TRBJ2-2 | - | TRBV7-9 | CASSSEVAGELFF
TRBJ1-1 | - | TRBV19 | CASSIGNTEAFF